The present T cell receptor beta chain was sequenced within a study of T-cell memory formation after mild COVID-19. About the research overall: Clusters of TCRs were largely donor specific. Study-level results: For contracting clones, CD4+ ones sat mainly in CM and EM, CD8+ in EMRA. Whether day 37 second-wave clones are SARS-CoV-2-specific was not confirmed.

TCRdb independently ran MiXCR on the 5' RACE reads; one entry per CDR3 protein. The sample comprises just over 350,000 distinct CDR3 sequences, under 15% of which are singletons, and 20% to 25% rests with the top ten. In regard to this clonotype: Its target is not known.

The sequence derives from a man between 18 and 29 years old who had mild COVID-19 (a few samples of this study predate the infection). Cell type and time point are not known. Input material: PBMCs or a T cell subset sorted from them (not recorded which).

The CDR3 protein is CASSLAPAGQETQYF. For the CDR3, the DNA is TGTGCCAGCAGCTTAGCGCCAGCGGGGCAAGAGACCCAGTACTTC. V gene TRBV7-2 combines with J gene TRBJ2-5; TRBD2 matches 7 bases. V lost 0 bases to trimming and J lost 2 bases; unmatched junction nucleotides: 3. CDR1 is SGHTA and CDR2 is FQGNSA in the germline V gene. The CDR3 is made up of 15 amino acids.